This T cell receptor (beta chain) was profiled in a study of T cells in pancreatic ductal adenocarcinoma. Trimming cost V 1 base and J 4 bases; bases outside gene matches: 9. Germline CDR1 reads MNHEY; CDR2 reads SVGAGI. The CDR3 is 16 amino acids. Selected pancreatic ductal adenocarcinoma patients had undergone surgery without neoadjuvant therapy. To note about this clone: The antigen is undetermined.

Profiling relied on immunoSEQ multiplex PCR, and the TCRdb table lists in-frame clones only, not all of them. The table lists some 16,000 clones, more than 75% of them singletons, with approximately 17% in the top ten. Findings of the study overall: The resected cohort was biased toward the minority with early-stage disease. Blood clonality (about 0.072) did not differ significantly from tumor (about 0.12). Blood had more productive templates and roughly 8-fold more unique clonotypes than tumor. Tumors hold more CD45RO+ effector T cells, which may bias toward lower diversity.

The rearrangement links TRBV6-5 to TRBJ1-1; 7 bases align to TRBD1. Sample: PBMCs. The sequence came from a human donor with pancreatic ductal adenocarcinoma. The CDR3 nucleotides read TGTGCCAGCAGTTACTTACAGGGGCCGTGGGTCACTGAAGCTTTCTTT. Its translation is CASSYLQGPWVTEAFF.